A selection of T cell receptor beta chains follows, all from one sample in a study of CD8 T cells in ankylosing spondylitis. Using its own MiXCR run on the 5' RACE reads, TCRdb lists one record per CDR3 protein. The sample includes about 18,000 distinct CDR3 sequences, approximately 7.6% of them seen just once. Sequenced sample: blood. The receptors shown here come from a male donor with ankylosing spondylitis or in good health (not recorded which). Each CDR3 is given with its conserved first and last residue. The order of the fields is clone size, D gene, J gene, V gene, CDR3 protein, CDR3 DNA. D genes are given only for firm matches. Clone size is shown for a subset of rows, as once, few, many or a class of expanded clone.

.,.,TRBJ1-1,TRBV29-1,CSVVRGTTEAFF,TGCAGCGTTGTCAGGGGTACCACTGAAGCTTTCTTT
few,TRBD2,TRBJ2-2,TRBV29-1,CSVEGGTRDTGELFF,TGCAGCGTTGAAGGAGGGACTAGGGACACCGGGGAGCTGTTTTTT
many,.,TRBJ2-7,TRBV5-1,CASSLSQGKGEQYF,TGCGCCAGCAGCTTGTCCCAGGGTAAGGGGGAGCAGTACTTC
many,TRBD2,TRBJ2-3,TRBV20-1,CSARRTSFTDTQYF,TGCAGTGCTAGACGGACTAGCTTTACAGATACGCAGTATTTT
many,.,TRBJ2-2,TRBV7-2,CASSLGWITGELFF,TGTGCCAGCAGCTTAGGTTGGATCACCGGGGAGCTGTTTTTT
.,TRBD2,TRBJ2-6,TRBV5-1,CASSYNQGLAGSGANVLTF,TGCGCCAGCAGCTATAACCAGGGACTAGCGGGCTCTGGGGCCAACGTCCTGACTTTC
many,.,TRBJ1-5,TRBV12-3/TRBV12-4,CASSWDIANQPQHF,TGTGCCAGCAGCTGGGACATTGCTAATCAGCCCCAGCATTTT
many,.,TRBJ2-1,TRBV6-5,CASSSPSLGNEQFF,TGTGCCAGCAGTTCCCCCTCCCTTGGGAATGAGCAGTTCTTC
many,.,TRBJ2-1,TRBV5-1,CASSIRTRDNEQFF,TGCGCCAGCAGCATTCGGACGAGGGACAATGAGCAGTTCTTC
many,.,TRBJ2-1,TRBV5-1,CASSQWGGRGNEQFF,TGCGCCAGCAGCCAATGGGGGGGGCGAGGGAATGAGCAGTTCTTC
many,.,TRBJ1-5,TRBV10-3,CAISENGQPQHF,TGTGCCATCAGTGAGAATGGTCAGCCCCAGCATTTT
medium-sized,TRBD2,TRBJ2-1,TRBV7-2,CASSLAPLAGGNEQFF,TGTGCCAGCAGCTTAGCGCCGCTAGCGGGAGGCAATGAGCAGTTCTTC
many,TRBD2,TRBJ2-7,TRBV20-1,CSATRAGLNEQYF,TGCAGTGCTACAAGAGCGGGACTAAACGAGCAGTACTTC
many,.,TRBJ2-3,TRBV20-1,CSARSRRLITDTQYF,TGCAGTGCTAGGTCCCGGCGCCTTATCACAGATACGCAGTATTTT
few,TRBD2,TRBJ2-3,TRBV7-2,CASTSWGGSTDTQYF,TGTGCCAGCACCTCATGGGGGGGGAGCACAGATACGCAGTATTTT
many,TRBD2,TRBJ2-4,TRBV6-2/TRBV6-3,CASSYGSGRASAKNIQYF,TGTGCCAGCAGTTACGGTAGCGGGAGGGCCTCGGCCAAAAACATTCAGTACTTC